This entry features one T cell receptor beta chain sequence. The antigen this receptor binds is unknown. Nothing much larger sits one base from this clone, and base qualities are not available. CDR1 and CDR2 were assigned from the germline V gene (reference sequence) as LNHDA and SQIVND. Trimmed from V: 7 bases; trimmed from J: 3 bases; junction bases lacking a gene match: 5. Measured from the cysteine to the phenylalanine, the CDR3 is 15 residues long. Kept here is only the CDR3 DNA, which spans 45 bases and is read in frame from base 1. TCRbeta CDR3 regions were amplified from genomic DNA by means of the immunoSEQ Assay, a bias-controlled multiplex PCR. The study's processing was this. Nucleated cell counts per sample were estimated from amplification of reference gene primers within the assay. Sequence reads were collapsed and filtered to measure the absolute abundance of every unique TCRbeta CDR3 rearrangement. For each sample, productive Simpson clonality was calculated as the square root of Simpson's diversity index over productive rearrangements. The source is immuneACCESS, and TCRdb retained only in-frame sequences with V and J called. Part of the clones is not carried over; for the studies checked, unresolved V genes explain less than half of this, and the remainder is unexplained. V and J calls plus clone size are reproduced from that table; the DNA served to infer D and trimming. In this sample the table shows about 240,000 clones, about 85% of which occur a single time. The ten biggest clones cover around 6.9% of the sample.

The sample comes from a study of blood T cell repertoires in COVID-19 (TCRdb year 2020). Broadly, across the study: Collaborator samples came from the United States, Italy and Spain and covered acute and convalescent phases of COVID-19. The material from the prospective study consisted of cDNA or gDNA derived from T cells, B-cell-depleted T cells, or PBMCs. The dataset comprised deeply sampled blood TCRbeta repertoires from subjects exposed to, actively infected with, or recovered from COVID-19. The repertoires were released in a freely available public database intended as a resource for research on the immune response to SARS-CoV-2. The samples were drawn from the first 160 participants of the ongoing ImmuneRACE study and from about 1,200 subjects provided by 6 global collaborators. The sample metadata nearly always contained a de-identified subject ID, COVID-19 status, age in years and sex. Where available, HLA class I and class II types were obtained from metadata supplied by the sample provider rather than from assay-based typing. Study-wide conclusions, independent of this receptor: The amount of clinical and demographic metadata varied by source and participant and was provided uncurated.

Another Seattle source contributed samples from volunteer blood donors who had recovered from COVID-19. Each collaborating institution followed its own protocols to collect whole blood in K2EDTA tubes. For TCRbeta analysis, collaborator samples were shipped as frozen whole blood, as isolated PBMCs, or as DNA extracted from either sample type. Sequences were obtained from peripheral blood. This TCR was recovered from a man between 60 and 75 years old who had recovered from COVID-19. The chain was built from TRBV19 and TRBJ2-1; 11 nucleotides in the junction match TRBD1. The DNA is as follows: TGTGCCAGTACCCCCGGGACAGGGGGCTACAATGAGCAGTTCTTC. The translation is CASTPGTGGYNEQFF.